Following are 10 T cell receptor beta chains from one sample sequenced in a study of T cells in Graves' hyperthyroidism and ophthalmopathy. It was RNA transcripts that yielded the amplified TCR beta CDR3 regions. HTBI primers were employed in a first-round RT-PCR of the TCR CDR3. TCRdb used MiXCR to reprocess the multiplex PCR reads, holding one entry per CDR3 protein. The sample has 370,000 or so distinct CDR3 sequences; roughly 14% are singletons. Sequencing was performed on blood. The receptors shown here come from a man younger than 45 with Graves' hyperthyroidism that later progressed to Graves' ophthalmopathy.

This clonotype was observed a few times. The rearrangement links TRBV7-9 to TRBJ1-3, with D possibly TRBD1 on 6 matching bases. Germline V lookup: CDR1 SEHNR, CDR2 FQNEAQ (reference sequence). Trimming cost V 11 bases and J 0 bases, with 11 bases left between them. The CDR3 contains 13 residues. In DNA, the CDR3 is TGTGCCTGGGGGCAGGGCTCTGGAAACACCATATATTTT. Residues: CAWGQGSGNTIYF.

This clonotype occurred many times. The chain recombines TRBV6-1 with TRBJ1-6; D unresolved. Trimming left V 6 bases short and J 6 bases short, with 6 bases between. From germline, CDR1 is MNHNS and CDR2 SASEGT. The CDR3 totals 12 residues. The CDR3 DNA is TGTGCCAGCAGGGGAGTTAATTCACCCCTCCACTTT. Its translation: CASRGVNSPLHF.

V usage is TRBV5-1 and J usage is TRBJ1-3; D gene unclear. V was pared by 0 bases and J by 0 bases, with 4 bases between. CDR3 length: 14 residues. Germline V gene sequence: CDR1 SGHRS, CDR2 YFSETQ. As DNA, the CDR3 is TGCGCCAGCAGCTTGGATCTCTCTGGAAACACCATATATTTT. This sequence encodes CASSLDLSGNTIYF.

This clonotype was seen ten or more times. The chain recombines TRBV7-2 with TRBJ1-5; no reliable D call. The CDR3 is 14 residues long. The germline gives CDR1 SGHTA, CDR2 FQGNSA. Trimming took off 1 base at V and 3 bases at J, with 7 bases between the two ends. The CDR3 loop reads CASSLGDFNQPQHF. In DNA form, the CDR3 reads TGTGCCAGCAGCTTAGGCGATTTCAATCAGCCCCAGCATTTT.

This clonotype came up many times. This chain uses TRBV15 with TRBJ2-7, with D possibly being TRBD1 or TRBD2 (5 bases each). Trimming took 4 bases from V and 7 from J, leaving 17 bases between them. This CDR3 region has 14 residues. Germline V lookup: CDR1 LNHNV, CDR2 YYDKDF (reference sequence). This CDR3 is CATSTPGAQYEQYF. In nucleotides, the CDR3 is TGTGCCACCAGCACCCCCGGGGCCCAGTATGAGCAGTACTTC.

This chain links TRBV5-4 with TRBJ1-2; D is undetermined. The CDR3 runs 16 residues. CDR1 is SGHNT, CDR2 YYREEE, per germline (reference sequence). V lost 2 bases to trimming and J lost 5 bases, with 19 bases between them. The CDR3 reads CASSFGTNPLLYGYTF. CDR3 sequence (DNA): TGTGCCAGCAGCTTTGGTACCAACCCTCTCTTATATGGCTACACCTTC.

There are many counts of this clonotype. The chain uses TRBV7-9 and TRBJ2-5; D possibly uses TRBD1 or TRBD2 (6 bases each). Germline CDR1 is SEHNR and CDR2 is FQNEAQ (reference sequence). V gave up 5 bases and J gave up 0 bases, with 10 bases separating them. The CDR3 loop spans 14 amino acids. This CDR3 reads CASSGGTHQETQYF. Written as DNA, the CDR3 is TGTGCCAGCAGCGGGGGGACACACCAAGAGACCCAGTACTTC. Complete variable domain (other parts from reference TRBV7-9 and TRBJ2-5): DTGVSQNPRHKITKRGQNVTFRCDPISEHNRLYWYRQTLGQGPEFLTYFQNEAQLEKSRLLSDRFSAERPKGSFSTLEIQRTEQGDSAMYLCASSGGTHQETQYFGPGTRLLVL.

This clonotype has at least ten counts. CDR3 residues: CASSLDRAYNEQFF. CDR3 coding DNA: TGTGCCAGCAGTCTCGACAGGGCCTACAATGAGCAGTTCTTC. The gene calls are TRBV7-9 and TRBJ2-1, with 7 bases fitting TRBD1. The CDR3 loop spans 14 amino acids. Germline CDR1 SEHNR, CDR2 FQNEAQ (reference sequence). Unmatched junction bases numbered 4, after V lost 6 bases and J lost 2 bases.

Here the CDR3 reads CASSQGKNPREQYF. The CDR3 nucleotides read TGTGCCAGCAGCCAAGGTAAAAATCCTCGGGAGCAGTACTTC. This sequence joins TRBV3-1 and TRBJ2-7; D unresolved. V was trimmed by 1 base and J by 7 bases, leaving 14 bases between them. The CDR3 spans 14 residues. The germline CDR1 and CDR2 sequences are LGHDT and YNNKEL (reference sequence).

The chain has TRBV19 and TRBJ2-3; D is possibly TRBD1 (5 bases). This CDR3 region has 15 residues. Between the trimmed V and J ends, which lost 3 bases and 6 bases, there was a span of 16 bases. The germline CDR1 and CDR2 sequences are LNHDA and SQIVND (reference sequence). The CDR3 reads CASSMGRPLSDTQYF. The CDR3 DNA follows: TGTGCCAGTAGTATGGGGCGCCCTCTCAGCGATACGCAGTATTTT.